The rows below give T cell receptor beta chains drawn from one sample of a study of T-cell memory formation after mild COVID-19. One entry per CDR3 protein, called by TCRdb with MiXCR from the 5' RACE reads. The table lists about 350,000 distinct CDR3 sequences, about an eighth of them singletons. Sequences were obtained from PBMCs or a T cell subset sorted from them (not recorded which). Receptors were obtained from a man between 18 and 35 years old who had mild COVID-19 (a few samples of this study predate the infection). Cell type and time point are not known. Both conserved end residues are part of each CDR3. A D gene is named only where the DNA matches it firmly. Size is stated for part of the rows, as once, few or many counts, or as a class when the clone is expanded.

clone_size cdr3_length j_call v_call d_call cdr3_aa cdr3_nt
few 15 TRBJ1-6 TRBV7-8 - CASSLVSGNNSPLHF TGTGCCAGCAGCTTAGTTTCCGGGAACAATTCACCCCTCCACTTT
few 11 TRBJ2-5 TRBV7-8 - CASSAHETQYF TGTGCCAGCAGCGCCCACGAGACCCAGTACTTC
many 17 TRBJ2-3 TRBV5-1 TRBD2 CASSFSYAGGNTDTQYF TGCGCCAGCAGCTTCTCCTATGCGGGGGGAAATACAGATACGCAGTATTTT
- 15 TRBJ2-4 TRBV20-1 TRBD2 CSAPGTSGAKNIQYF TGCAGTGCTCCCGGGACTAGCGGTGCCAAAAACATTCAGTACTTC
few 11 TRBJ1-2 TRBV6-2/TRBV6-3 - CASSGLLGYTF TGTGCCAGCAGCGGCCTCTTGGGCTACACCTTC
- 14 TRBJ2-3 TRBV7-2 - CASSLAASSDTQYF TGTGCCAGCAGCTTAGCGGCTTCTTCGGATACGCAGTATTTT
few 13 TRBJ1-2 TRBV15 - CATSRGPQRDYTF TGTGCCACCAGCAGGGGACCCCAGAGGGACTACACCTTC
- 16 TRBJ1-5 TRBV12-3/TRBV12-4 TRBD1 CASSSNQGASNQPQHF TGTGCCAGCAGTTCTAATCAGGGGGCTAGCAATCAGCCCCAGCATTTT
many 14 TRBJ2-4 TRBV20-1 TRBD1 CSGTGGATKNIQYF TGCAGTGGGACAGGGGGGGCGACCAAAAACATTCAGTACTTC
- 14 TRBJ2-7 TRBV7-2 - CASSPPWGLHEQYF TGTGCCAGCAGCCCCCCCTGGGGTCTTCACGAGCAGTACTTC
few 15 TRBJ1-6 TRBV5-1 - CASTLDLSYNSPLHF TGCGCCAGCACTTTGGACTTAAGCTATAATTCACCCCTCCACTTT
few 12 TRBJ2-1 TRBV19 - CASIRGTGEQFF TGTGCCAGTATCCGAGGGACGGGTGAGCAGTTCTTC
few 15 TRBJ2-1 TRBV24-1 TRBD1 CATSETGTGYNEQFF TGTGCCACCAGTGAGACCGGGACAGGTTACAATGAGCAGTTCTTC
- 14 TRBJ2-7 TRBV7-2 - CASSSGVGPYEQYF TGTGCCAGCAGCTCCGGCGTAGGCCCCTACGAGCAGTACTTC
few 15 TRBJ2-2 TRBV4-2 TRBD1 CASSQGTGAGGELFF TGTGCCAGCAGCCAAGGGACAGGGGCCGGCGGGGAGCTGTTTTTT
- 15 TRBJ1-1 TRBV5-1 - CASSLGSALRTEAFF TGCGCCAGCAGCTTGGGGTCCGCCCTAAGGACTGAAGCTTTCTTT
many 15 TRBJ2-3 TRBV6-4 - CASSDSESGSDTQYF TGTGCCAGCAGTGACTCCGAGTCTGGTTCAGATACGCAGTATTTT
- 14 TRBJ1-1 TRBV5-1 - CASSWRQMNTEAFF TGCGCCAGCAGCTGGAGGCAGATGAACACTGAAGCTTTCTTT
- 14 TRBJ1-1 TRBV20-1 TRBD1 CSARLRGLGTEAFF TGCAGTGCTCGCCTTAGGGGGCTCGGAACTGAAGCTTTCTTT
- 15 TRBJ2-1 TRBV28 - CASCPSRERYNEQFF TGTGCCAGCTGTCCCAGCAGGGAAAGGTACAATGAGCAGTTCTTC
many 12 TRBJ1-1 TRBV19 - CASSLGVAEAFF TGTGCCAGTAGTTTAGGGGTGGCTGAAGCTTTCTTT
few 16 TRBJ1-2 TRBV20-1 TRBD1 CSARGYGQGSNYGYTF TGCAGTGCTAGAGGGTATGGACAGGGCTCTAACTATGGCTACACCTTC
many 12 TRBJ2-2 TRBV7-3 - CASRSGPGELFF TGTGCCAGCAGGAGCGGCCCCGGGGAGCTGTTTTTT
- 13 TRBJ2-7 TRBV20-1 - CSAGTRVIGEQYF TGCAGTGCCGGGACCAGGGTCATCGGTGAGCAGTACTTC
few 16 TRBJ2-3 TRBV4-2 TRBD2 CASSPRFAGGTDTQYF TGTGCCAGCAGCCCTAGATTCGCGGGGGGGACAGATACGCAGTATTTT
- 14 TRBJ2-1 TRBV20-1 - CSARDPKGNNEQFF TGCAGTGCTAGGGACCCAAAGGGGAACAATGAGCAGTTCTTC
- 13 TRBJ1-2 TRBV7-9 - CASSQGRGDGYTF TGTGCCAGCAGCCAAGGCAGGGGTGATGGCTACACCTTC
once 13 TRBJ1-2 TRBV6-5 - CASSDEVDYGYTF TGTGCCAGCAGCGACGAGGTTGACTATGGCTACACCTTC
few 15 TRBJ2-1 TRBV7-8 TRBD2 CASSTSGGAYNEQFF TGTGCCAGCAGCACCAGCGGGGGGGCCTACAATGAGCAGTTCTTC
few 16 TRBJ2-3 TRBV6-2/TRBV6-3 TRBD2 CASSRRLALATDTQYF TGTGCCAGCAGCCGAAGACTAGCGCTGGCCACAGATACGCAGTATTTT
- 14 TRBJ1-1 TRBV7-2 TRBD1 CASSWDRENTEAFF TGTGCCAGCAGCTGGGACAGGGAAAACACTGAAGCTTTCTTT
few 13 TRBJ2-1 TRBV3-1 - CASSQAAEGKQFF TGTGCCAGCAGCCAAGCCGCCGAGGGGAAGCAGTTCTTC
- 13 TRBJ2-7 TRBV20-1 TRBD1 CSVKQGAFYEQYF TGCAGTGTCAAACAGGGGGCGTTCTACGAGCAGTACTTC
- 15 TRBJ1-5 TRBV5-1 TRBD1 CASSFTGDSNQPQHF TGCGCCAGCAGCTTTACAGGGGATAGCAATCAGCCCCAGCATTTT
few 14 TRBJ1-1 TRBV18 - CASSNNRGGIEAFF TGTGCCAGCTCTAATAACCGCGGGGGGATAGAAGCTTTCTTT
- 15 TRBJ2-1 TRBV18 - CASSVRVERDNEQFF TGTGCCAGCTCAGTCAGGGTTGAGAGGGACAATGAGCAGTTCTTC
- 14 TRBJ1-2 TRBV12-3/TRBV12-4 - CASSFVDLRYGYTF TGTGCCAGCAGTTTCGTCGACTTGCGATATGGCTACACCTTC
- 13 TRBJ2-7 TRBV7-3 - CASSRTPLYEQYF TGTGCCAGCAGCCGGACACCTCTCTACGAGCAGTACTTC
- 13 TRBJ1-1 TRBV20-1 - CSAQNPGATEAFF TGCAGTGCTCAAAATCCAGGGGCCACTGAAGCTTTCTTT
few 15 TRBJ2-1 TRBV7-2 - CASTQPGQYYNEQFF TGTGCCAGCACCCAACCCGGACAGTACTACAATGAGCAGTTCTTC